This record looks at one T cell receptor (beta chain) sequence and its context. Sequencing used immunoSEQ multiplex PCR; TCRdb keeps in-frame clones, though not all of them. The sample holds roughly 190,000 clones, roughly 91% seen once. These data are taken from a study of blood T cell repertoires in COVID-19. The V end lost 5 bases, the J end lost 0 bases, and 17 bases lay between the germline ends. Germline values: CDR1 MDHEN, CDR2 SYDVKM. The CDR3 totals 17 residues. The clonotype was recovered from a man in his forties with active or convalescent COVID-19. The sample was peripheral blood. This sequence joins TRBV28 and TRBJ1-5; no firm D call. This chain's CDR3 is CASSPIPRRVSNQPQHF. The CDR3 DNA sequence: TGTGCCAGCAGTCCAATCCCTAGACGGGTTAGCAATCAGCCCCAGCATTTT. Full variable domain (remainder filled in from reference TRBV28 and TRBJ1-5): DVKVTQSSRYLVKRTGEKVFLECVQDMDHENMFWYRQDPGLGLRLIYFSYDVKMKEKGDIPEGYSVSREKKERFSLILESASTNQTSMYLCASSPIPRRVSNQPQHFGDGTRLSIL.